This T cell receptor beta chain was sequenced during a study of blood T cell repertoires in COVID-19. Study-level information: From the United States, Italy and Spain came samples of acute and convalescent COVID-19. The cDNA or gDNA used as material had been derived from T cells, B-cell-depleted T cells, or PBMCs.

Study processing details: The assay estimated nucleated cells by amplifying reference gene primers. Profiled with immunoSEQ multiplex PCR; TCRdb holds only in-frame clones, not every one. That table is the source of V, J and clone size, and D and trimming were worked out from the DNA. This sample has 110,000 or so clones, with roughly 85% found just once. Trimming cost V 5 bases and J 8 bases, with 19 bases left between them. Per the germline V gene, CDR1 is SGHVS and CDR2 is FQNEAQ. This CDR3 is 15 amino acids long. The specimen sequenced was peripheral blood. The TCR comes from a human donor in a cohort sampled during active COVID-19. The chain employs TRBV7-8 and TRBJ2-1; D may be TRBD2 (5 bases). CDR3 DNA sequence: TGTGCCAGCAGCCCTGCTAGCCCCGGCCCCCATGAGCAGTTCTTC. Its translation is CASSPASPGPHEQFF. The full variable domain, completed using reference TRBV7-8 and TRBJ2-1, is GAGVSQSPRYKVAKRGQDVALRCDPISGHVSLFWYQQALGQGPEFLTYFQNEAQLDKSGLPSDRFFAERPEGSVSTLKIQRTQQEDSAVYLCASSPASPGPHEQFFGPGTRLTVL.